In its sample, the clone carrying this TCR beta chain was seen many times. This record comes from a study of blood T cell repertoires in COVID-19. Study-wide context: COVID-19 samples from acute and convalescent phases originated in the United States, Italy and Spain. In each case, the material was cDNA or gDNA derived from T cells, B-cell-depleted T cells, or PBMCs.

Unmatched junction bases numbered 15, after V lost 6 bases and J lost 7 bases. Germline values: CDR1 SQVTM, CDR2 ANQGSEA. The CDR3 is 18 residues long. How the authors handled the data: For nucleated cells, counts were estimated from reference gene primer amplification. Clones were sequenced by immunoSEQ multiplex PCR, and TCRdb holds only the in-frame ones, with some missing. V and J calls and clone size are copied from that table; D and trimming were computed from the DNA. Of more than 100,000 clones listed, 86% are singletons. The sample comprised peripheral blood. The clonotype was recovered from a man aged 35-49 years with acute or convalescent COVID-19. The chain uses TRBV29-1 and TRBJ2-1, with TRBD2 identical over 16 bases. Here the CDR3 DNA reads TGCAGCGTCCGGCCGGGACTAGCGGGAGGGCTATCTATTAATGAGCAGTTCTTC. It specifies CSVRPGLAGGLSINEQFF.